These 9 T cell receptor beta chains share one sample of origin, sequenced in a study of cytomegalovirus exposure and HLA in healthy donors. The PCR ran on 60 Vbeta and 13 Jbeta primers. Libraries were prepared by immunoSEQ multiplex PCR; TCRdb keeps only in-frame clonotypes and omits some of them. This sample yields some 150,000 clones, of which over 80% are seen a single time; over 1.5% belongs to the top ten. Sequencing used PBMCs. These receptors all stem from a man between 40 and 49 years old in good health and CMV-seronegative.

The chain recombines TRBV5-6 with TRBJ2-6; perhaps TRBD1 as D (6 bases). Germline values: CDR1 SGHDT, CDR2 YYEEEE. V dropped 5 bases and J dropped 1 base, with 19 bases sitting between them. The CDR3 covers 18 residues. The CDR3 sequence: CASRARDILSSGANVLTF. In DNA form, the CDR3 reads TGTGCCAGCAGGGCCCGGGACATTCTAAGTTCTGGGGCCAACGTCCTGACTTTC.

The rearrangement uses TRBV5-1 and TRBJ1-2, with 11 bases lining up with TRBD1. The junction had 1 base not matched to a gene; V was cut back by 1 base and J by 2 bases. The CDR3 runs 15 residues. Germline CDR1 and CDR2: SGHRS and YFSETQ. The CDR3 bases are TGCGCCAGCAGCTTGTGGACAGGGGGCAACTATGGCTACACCTTC. As protein: CASSLWTGGNYGYTF.

This clone was seen a handful of times. CDR3 in DNA: TGTGCCAGCAGCCAATCCTTAAGGGAGGTGATGAACTATGGCTACACCTTC. Translation: CASSQSLREVMNYGYTF. This chain joins TRBV16 and TRBJ1-2; D not certain. Germline loops: CDR1 KGHSY, CDR2 FQNENV. V was clipped by 0 bases and J by 2 bases, with 16 bases between them. CDR3 length equals 17 residues.

The chain has TRBV15 and TRBJ2-5; 11 bases align to TRBD2. The DNA matches TRBJ2-7 better at its end, which makes the J call doubtful. Germline assignment: CDR1 LNHNV and CDR2 YYDKDF (reference sequence). The CDR3 spans 15 residues. The CDR3 sequence is CATSRDIGLAGEQYF. DNA for the CDR3: TGTGCCACCAGCAGAGATATCGGACTAGCGGGCGAGCAGTACTTC.

The V and J genes are TRBV5-1 and TRBJ2-5; TRBD1 matches at 8 bases. The J call could be wrong; TRBJ2-7 is a better fit for the DNA end. CDR1 is SGHRS and CDR2 is YFSETQ in the germline V gene. This CDR3 comprises 14 residues. CDR3 amino acids: CASSPDRGTYEQYF. CDR3 in DNA: TGCGCCAGCAGCCCCGACAGGGGAACCTACGAGCAGTACTTC.

This chain links TRBV7-2 with TRBJ2-5; no definite D call. CDR1 is SGHTA, CDR2 FQGNSA, per germline. V lost 0 bases to trimming and J lost 0 bases, with 5 bases between them. The CDR3 runs to 14 residues. This CDR3 is CASSLAADQETQYF. CDR3 sequence (DNA): TGTGCCAGCAGCTTAGCGGCGGACCAAGAGACCCAGTACTTC.

The chain combines TRBV19 with TRBJ1-2, with TRBD1 identical over 10 bases. CDR1 and CDR2 from the germline V gene are LNHDA and SQIVND (reference sequence). The CDR3 is made up of 14 amino acids. J gave up 3 bases and V 9 bases, and 7 bases lay outside the gene matches. CDR3 loop: CASLDRGRDYGYTF. In DNA, the CDR3 is TGTGCCAGCCTTGACAGGGGGCGTGACTATGGCTACACCTTC.

This sequence joins TRBV7-8 and TRBJ2-7; 11 bases match TRBD1. Per the germline V gene, CDR1 is SGHVS and CDR2 is FQNEAQ. The V segment lost 5 bases and the J segment 2 bases; nucleotides outside the gene matches: 5. CDR3 size: 15 residues. The CDR3 sequence is CASSEGQGGPYEQYF. DNA for the CDR3: TGTGCCAGCAGCGAGGGACAGGGGGGGCCCTACGAGCAGTACTTC. Together with reference TRBV7-8 and TRBJ2-7, the CDR3 gives the full variable domain: GAGVSQSPRYKVAKRGQDVALRCDPISGHVSLFWYQQALGQGPEFLTYFQNEAQLDKSGLPSDRFFAERPEGSVSTLKIQRTQQEDSAVYLCASSEGQGGPYEQYFGPGTRLTVT.

V gene TRBV7-3 combines with J gene TRBJ1-1; 8 positions match TRBD1. CDR1 and CDR2 from the germline V gene are SGHTA and FQGTGA. The V gene end was trimmed by 5 bases and the J gene end by 4 bases; junction bases not matched to a gene: 6. The CDR3 covers 14 residues. The CDR3 sequence: CASSPQGGFTEAFF. CDR3 nucleotides: TGTGCCAGCAGCCCACAGGGGGGTTTCACTGAAGCTTTCTTT.